These T cell receptor beta chains were read from a single sample in a study of T cells expressing NK-cell markers. From the 5' RACE reads, TCRdb lists one entry per CDR3 protein and no DNA. The sample data list about 180,000 distinct CDR3 sequences. Sequencing used blood T cells: a sorted CD56 or NKG2C T cell subset, CD4+ or CD8+ T cells, or bulk PBMC T cells (not recorded which). These receptors all come from a woman between 18 and 69 years old in good health. The CDR3 runs from the conserved cysteine through the conserved F or W.

V	J	length	CDR3
TRBV6-5	TRBJ1-2	14	CASSYRDQAQGYTF
TRBV18	TRBJ2-5	12	CASSPTQETQYF
TRBV20-1	TRBJ2-3	16	CSAIGLAGRVTDTQYF
TRBV6-1	TRBJ1-1	17	CASSAHRGYYENTEAFF
TRBV30	TRBJ1-5	13	CAWSVSGAQPQHF
TRBV12-3/TRBV12-4	TRBJ2-1	14	CASSPSGGPLEQFF
TRBV3-1	TRBJ2-3	13	CASRVTGGGTQYF
TRBV12-3/TRBV12-4	TRBJ2-7	14	CASSFSPGTYEQYF
TRBV20-1	TRBJ2-7	12	CSVETPSYEQYF
TRBV25-1	TRBJ1-5	15	CASSQTGIDNQPQHF
TRBV5-1	TRBJ2-7	13	CASRYVGSYEQYF
TRBV10-3	TRBJ2-5	14	CAISESSSKGTQYF
TRBV12-3/TRBV12-4	TRBJ1-2	13	CASSLDGQGGYTF
TRBV7-3	TRBJ1-1	16	CASSELGSYGDTEAFF
TRBV7-2	TRBJ1-1	15	CASSLFGGEGTEAFF
TRBV7-9	TRBJ1-1	14	CASSMGQTNTEAFF
TRBV6-6	TRBJ2-7	13	CASSYSASYEQYF
TRBV3-1	TRBJ2-3	15	CASSQGTSLTDTQYF
TRBV5-1	TRBJ2-2	15	CASTTDRPNTGELFF
TRBV6-1	TRBJ2-1	15	CASNPFGSSYNEQFF
TRBV5-1	TRBJ1-2	15	CASSSLVSGSDGYTF
TRBV3-1	TRBJ1-2	15	CASSQASAGGYGYTF
TRBV27	TRBJ2-7	13	CASSLRIAYEQYF
TRBV7-3	TRBJ1-3	15	CASSLSGATGNTIYF
TRBV6-1	TRBJ2-2	14	CASRKGQNTGELFF
TRBV20-1	TRBJ2-5	14	CSGIAGGVRETQYF
TRBV6-5	TRBJ2-3	14	CASSYPTLGDTQYF
TRBV3-1	TRBJ2-1	17	CASSQDVLAGAINEQFF
TRBV7-8	TRBJ1-1	15	CASTRLGGRDGEAFF
TRBV30	TRBJ1-5	12	CAWSGEGQPQHF
TRBV9	TRBJ1-3	14	CASSPSGQGNTIYF
TRBV5-1	TRBJ2-4	15	CASSLNPGNKNIQYF
TRBV2	TRBJ1-1	14	CASRGGQVLAEAFF
TRBV7-2	TRBJ2-7	14	CASSFGTGDYEQYF
TRBV20-1	TRBJ2-7	13	CSARKTGPYEQYF
TRBV5-6	TRBJ1-5	15	CASSPGRWSNQPQHF
TRBV24-1	TRBJ2-3	19	CATSDHPYRGRRSTDTQYF
TRBV19	TRBJ2-1	15	CASSIGRSSYNEQFF
TRBV2	TRBJ2-5	15	CASKVASGVGETQYF